These 28 T cell receptor beta chains share one sample of origin, sequenced in a study of cytomegalovirus exposure and HLA in healthy donors. PCR amplification relied on 60 Vbeta primers (plus 13 Jbeta primers). The table came from immunoSEQ multiplex PCR; TCRdb's copy has only in-frame clones and leaves some out. Counted here are approximately 44,000 clones, 81% occurring once; the ten biggest clones make up 2.5% to 3%. Input material: PBMCs. These TCRs come from a man aged 50-60 years in good health and CMV-seronegative.

V and J are TRBV5-1 and TRBJ2-2; 9 bases fit TRBD2. The CDR3 covers 16 residues. CDR1 and CDR2 from the germline V gene are SGHRS and YFSETQ. Trimming cost V 4 bases and J 1 base; bases outside gene matches: 5. In DNA, the CDR3 is TGCGCCAGCAGCCCCCTGACTAGCGGGAACACCGGGGAGCTGTTTTTT. Residues: CASSPLTSGNTGELFF.

This chain's CDR3 is CASSRATETEAFF. The CDR3 nucleotides are TGTGCCAGTAGTAGAGCGACTGAGACTGAAGCTTTCTTT. The chain uses TRBV19 and TRBJ1-1; D call uncertain. The germline V gene encodes CDR1 LNHDA and CDR2 SQIVND (reference sequence). The CDR3 length is 13 residues. Trimming took 4 bases from V and 5 from J, leaving 11 bases between them.

The chain combines TRBV5-6 with TRBJ1-1, with D unclear. The CDR3 sequence is 15 residues long. CDR1 and CDR2 (germline): SGHDT, YYEEEE. V was shortened by 0 bases and J by 1 base, with 10 bases between the two germline ends. The CDR3 coding sequence is TGTGCCAGCAGCTTGGAACGGTATACGAACACTGAAGCTTTCTTT. It specifies CASSLERYTNTEAFF.

The rearrangement links TRBV29-1 to TRBJ2-3; D is perhaps TRBD2 (5 bases). The CDR3 totals 13 residues. Germline V gene data show CDR1 as SQVTM and CDR2 as ANQGSEA. V was cut by 3 bases and J by 1 base, with 8 bases left in between. The DNA of the CDR3 is TGCAGCGTTGATGAGGGTGGCACAGATACGCAGTATTTT. It specifies CSVDEGGTDTQYF.

This chain links TRBV10-3 with TRBJ2-7; D is perhaps TRBD2 (6 bases). CDR3 length equals 15 residues. V was trimmed by 2 bases and J by 3 bases, leaving 14 bases between them. Per the germline V gene, CDR1 is ENHRY and CDR2 is SYGVKD. The CDR3 sequence: CAISEQPGAYYEQYF. DNA for the CDR3: TGTGCCATCAGTGAGCAACCGGGAGCCTACTACGAGCAGTACTTC.

The chain couples TRBV6-6 to TRBJ1-1; the match to TRBD1 covers 10 bases. The germline V gene encodes CDR1 MNHNY and CDR2 SVGAGI (reference sequence). The CDR3 spans 14 residues. V was pared by 7 bases and J by 5 bases, with 7 bases of the junction left unmatched. The CDR3 sequence: CASTLTGGATEAFF. Written as DNA, the CDR3 is TGTGCCAGCACTTTGACAGGGGGCGCGACTGAAGCTTTCTTT.

The rearrangement uses TRBV27 and TRBJ2-3; 14 bases line up with TRBD2. The V and J ends lost 4 bases and 2 bases, in that order; junction bases with no gene match: 5. The germline CDR1 and CDR2 sequences are MNHEY and SMNVEV (reference sequence). The CDR3 is 17 amino acids. In nucleotides, the CDR3 is TGTGCCAGCAGTTCTCGGACTAGCGGGAGGCCCACAGATACGCAGTATTTT. Translated, it gives CASSSRTSGRPTDTQYF.

V is TRBV5-5 and J is TRBJ2-3, with 9 positions matching TRBD1. The CDR3 covers 16 residues. Per the germline V gene, CDR1 is SGHKS and CDR2 is YYEKEE (reference sequence). Trimming removed 4 bases from V and 3 bases from J; junction bases left unmatched: 9. The CDR3 bases are TGTGCCAGCAGCACGGGGGGACAGGGTCCGACAGATACGCAGTATTTT. Its protein is CASSTGGQGPTDTQYF.

The chain employs TRBV28 and TRBJ1-2, with D maybe TRBD1 (6 bases). The V gene's germline CDR1 is MDHEN and CDR2 SYDVKM. The CDR3 has 12 amino acids. The V end lost 10 bases, the J end lost 8 bases, and 17 bases lay between the germline ends. DNA of the CDR3: TGTGCCAACTATTACAGGGAACACGGCTACACCTTC. It specifies CANYYREHGYTF.

The chain uses TRBV21-1 and TRBJ2-7; the table's D call, TRBD2, has no DNA check behind it. TRBV21-1 constitutes a pseudogene. The CDR3 is 12 residues long. DNA of the CDR3: TGTGCCAGCAGCCCCAGACTCTACGAGCAGTACTTC. Amino acids: CASSPRLYEQYF.

The chain combines TRBV10-3 with TRBJ1-1; 8 bases are a match to TRBD1. Germline loops: CDR1 ENHRY, CDR2 SYGVKD. V gave up 2 bases and J gave up 7 bases; unmatched junction bases: 9. This CDR3 is built from 15 residues. This CDR3 is CAISEIWQGANEAFF. For the CDR3, the DNA is TGTGCCATCAGTGAGATATGGCAGGGGGCAAATGAAGCTTTCTTT.

This sequence joins TRBV7-6 and TRBJ2-7; D unresolved. The V end lost 0 bases, the J end lost 4 bases, and 7 bases lay between the germline ends. This CDR3 has 13 residues. Germline V gives CDR1 SGHVS, CDR2 FNYEAQ. The CDR3 DNA reads as TGTGCCAGCAGCTTAGCAATCAATTACGAGCAGTACTTC. It encodes CASSLAINYEQYF.

This clone occurred once. The rearrangement links TRBV9 to TRBJ1-2; 8 nucleotides align to TRBD1. Trimming removed 4 bases from V and 3 bases from J; junction bases left unmatched: 8. CDR1 and CDR2 (germline): SGDLS, YYNGEE. CDR3 length: 15 residues. The DNA for the CDR3 is TGTGCCAGCAGCCCAACGGGACAGGCCGACTATGGCTACACCTTC. Translation gives CASSPTGQADYGYTF.

This chain joins TRBV11-3 and TRBJ2-7; D unclear. Germline CDR1 reads SGHNT; CDR2 reads YENEEA. V lost 6 bases, J lost 3 bases, and 15 bases lay in between. The CDR3 runs 14 residues. CDR3 DNA: TGTGCCAGCAGGATTGAGCCCTTCTTCTACGAGCAGTACTTC. It codes for CASRIEPFFYEQYF. Looking up the rest from reference TRBV11-3 and TRBJ2-7 gives the full variable domain: EAGVVQSPRYKIIEKKQPVAFWCNPISGHNTLYWYLQNLGQGPELLIRYENEEAVDDSQLPKDRFSAERLKGVDSTLKIQPAELGDSAVYLCASRIEPFFYEQYFGPGTRLTVT.

This clone has more than one count but fewer than ten. The V and J genes are TRBV6-5 and TRBJ1-2, with unresolved D. V lost 2 bases, J lost 7 bases, and 17 bases lay in between. CDR3 length equals 15 residues. Germline V gene data show CDR1 as MNHEY and CDR2 as SVGAGI. The CDR3: CASSYDSYVYGGYTF. The CDR3 bases are TGTGCCAGCAGTTACGACTCGTACGTTTACGGTGGCTACACCTTC.

J is TRBJ2-7 and V is TRBV9; 10 nucleotides agree with TRBD2. Germline CDR1 and CDR2: SGDLS and YYNGEE. With 0 bases clipped from V and 5 bases from J, the junction kept 5 bases outside the gene matches. The length of the CDR3 is 15 residues. In DNA, the CDR3 is TGTGCCAGCAGCGTAGATAGCGGGAGGTACAACGAGCAGTACTTC. Encoded protein: CASSVDSGRYNEQYF.

This rearrangement joins TRBV6-1 to TRBJ2-7; the D gene is possibly TRBD1 (5 bases). CDR1 is MNHNS, CDR2 SASEGT, per germline. Trimming stripped 6 bases from V and 4 bases from J, with 10 bases between. The CDR3 contains 12 residues. The CDR3 sequence: CASRNTGYEQYF. The CDR3 nucleotides read TGTGCCAGCAGGAATACAGGTTACGAGCAGTACTTC.

As concerns this clone: One end of the junction does not line up with germline, which may come from a read error. J is TRBJ1-2 and V is TRBV29-1; tentative D call: TRBD1 (6 bases). CDR1 and CDR2 (germline): SQVTM, ANQGSEA. The CDR3 has 14 residues. Here the CDR3 DNA reads TGCAGCGTCGAACCCGGGACACACAACTTTGGCTACACCTTC. Its protein is CSVEPGTHNFGYTF.

With respect to this clone: At one end the junction does not follow the germline gene, possibly because of a read error. The rearrangement joins TRBV7-9 to TRBJ1-2; weak D call: TRBD1 (5 bases). This CDR3 contains 15 residues. The germline V gene has CDR1 SEHNR and CDR2 FQNEAQ (reference sequence). Here the CDR3 reads CSSSSSGGGPYGYTF. For the CDR3, the DNA is TGTTCCAGCAGCTCCTCGGGGGGGGGACCCTATGGCTACACCTTC.

This clone was recorded once. This sequence joins TRBV7-2 and TRBJ2-3; a possible D gene is TRBD1 (7 bases). The CDR3 covers 14 residues. CDR1 is SGHTA, CDR2 FQGNSA, per germline. The V end was cut by 8 bases, the J end by 1 base, with 13 bases between. CDR3 sequence: CASAGQIGTDTQYF. The DNA of the CDR3 is TGTGCCAGCGCGGGACAGATCGGCACAGATACGCAGTATTTT.

CDR3 DNA: TGTGCCAGCAGTTACGGGATTGGGGGCAATTCACCCCTCCACTTT. Protein sequence: CASSYGIGGNSPLHF. The gene calls are TRBV6-5 and TRBJ1-6, with a possible D match to TRBD1 (6 bases). The CDR3 runs to 15 residues. CDR1 and CDR2 from the germline V gene are MNHEY and SVGAGI. Trimming left V 2 bases short and J 7 bases short, with 12 bases between.

This clone was observed a few times. The chain recombines TRBV4-2 with TRBJ1-1; weak D call: TRBD1 (6 bases). The CDR3 consists of 14 residues. Germline CDR1 reads LGHNA; CDR2 reads YNFKEQ. Trimming cost V 0 bases and J 6 bases, with 11 bases left between them. The DNA of the CDR3 is TGTGCCAGCAGCCAAGATACAGGGTTGGCTGAAGCTTTCTTT. Amino acids: CASSQDTGLAEAFF.

V is TRBV7-3 and J is TRBJ2-1; 13 nucleotides match TRBD2. There are 19 residues in the CDR3. V lost 5 bases and J lost 0; bases outside the gene matches: 10. Per the germline V gene, CDR1 is SGHTA and CDR2 is FQGTGA. For the CDR3, the DNA is TGTGCCAGCAGCACATTCCTCGGGACTAGCGGGATCTCCTACAATGAGCAGTTCTTC. It translates to CASSTFLGTSGISYNEQFF. The full variable domain, rest sourced from reference TRBV7-3 and TRBJ2-1, is GAGVSQTPSNKVTEKGKYVELRCDPISGHTALYWYRQSLGQGPEFLIYFQGTGAADDSGLPNDRFFAVRPEGSVSTLKIQRTERGDSAVYLCASSTFLGTSGISYNEQFFGPGTRLTVL.

The chain uses TRBV7-2 and TRBJ1-6; no clear D. V lost 8 bases, J lost 7 bases, and 21 bases lay in between. This CDR3 has 16 residues. CDR1 is SGHTA, CDR2 FQGNSA, per germline. The CDR3 nucleotides read TGTGCCAGCTTGGAGAGTCGGGCGGGAGGGAATTCACCCCTCCACTTT. This translates into CASLESRAGGNSPLHF.

The chain employs TRBV27 and TRBJ2-7; possibly TRBD2 for D (6 bases). This CDR3 spans 14 amino acids. Trimming left V 8 bases short and J 5 bases short, with 19 bases between. Germline loops: CDR1 MNHEY, CDR2 SMNVEV (reference sequence). The CDR3 loop is CASCAAGSQDEQYF. Written as DNA, the CDR3 is TGTGCCAGCTGCGCGGCGGGGTCACAGGACGAGCAGTACTTC.

This chain links TRBV5-6 with TRBJ1-4, with D perhaps TRBD1 (5 bases). The CDR3 length is 17 residues. Between the trimmed V and J ends, which lost 1 base and 0 bases, there was a span of 13 bases. Germline values: CDR1 SGHDT, CDR2 YYEEEE. CDR3 nucleotides: TGTGCCAGCAGCTTGATCGACAGCAATACAACTAATGAAAAACTGTTTTTT. Translated, it gives CASSLIDSNTTNEKLFF.

The chain carries TRBV19 and TRBJ2-4, with D maybe TRBD2 (5 bases). CDR1 and CDR2 (germline): LNHDA, SQIVND (reference sequence). Trimming removed 10 bases at V and 2 bases at J, with 15 bases between. The CDR3 extends over 14 amino acids. The CDR3 spells CATGPRRTKNIQYF. The CDR3 DNA is TGTGCCACCGGGCCGCGGAGGACCAAAAACATTCAGTACTTC. Looking up the rest from reference TRBV19 and TRBJ2-4 gives the full variable domain: DGGITQSPKYLFRKEGQNVTLSCEQNLNHDAMYWYRQDPGQGLRLIYYSQIVNDFQKGDIAEGYSVSREKKESFPLTVTSAQKNPTAFYLCATGPRRTKNIQYFGAGTRLSVL.

The chain recombines TRBV29-1 with TRBJ2-7; no reliable D call. Germline values: CDR1 SQVTM, CDR2 ANQGSEA. Trimming took off 7 bases at V and 3 bases at J, with 10 bases between the two ends. The CDR3 spans 11 residues. CDR3 in DNA: TGCAGCGGGTTCGAGAACTACGAGCAGTACTTC. Encoded protein: CSGFENYEQYF.